This T cell receptor (beta chain) is drawn from a study of cytomegalovirus exposure and HLA in healthy donors. Notes on the study in general: In a later analysis, productive TCRs from donors in an Asian-associated ancestry cluster reportedly carried fewer N-insertions than the cohort mean. HLA alleles showed associations with 16,951 TCR beta sequences in a later analysis, at a 0.05 false discovery rate.

The CDR3 runs to 14 residues. Germline V gene sequence: CDR1 MNHEY, CDR2 SMNVEV (reference sequence). The V segment lost 6 bases and the J segment 5 bases; nucleotides outside the gene matches: 8. With 60 Vbeta and 13 Jbeta primers, the PCR was carried out. This table comes from immunoSEQ multiplex PCR, and its TCRdb copy is limited to in-frame clones, with some not included. In the table there are 80,000 to 100,000 clones, around 81% of which are singletons. This clone was picked up a small number of times. Antigen: not known. The sample comprised PBMCs. This clonotype was sampled from a middle-aged man in good health and CMV-seropositive. The V call is TRBV27, the J call TRBJ1-2; 8 bases agree with TRBD1. The CDR3 region is CASRSRTGLYGYTF. CDR3 bases: TGTGCCAGCAGGTCGAGGACAGGGTTATATGGCTACACCTTC.